Presented here are 28 T cell receptor beta chains from one specimen sequenced in a study of T cell changes during pregnancy in multiple sclerosis. Assay: immunoSEQ multiplex PCR; the TCRdb copy retains only in-frame clones and omits some. The repertoire holds about 80,000 clones, with 92% as singletons. Sample: peripheral blood, taken before pregnancy. The receptors originated from a female donor with multiple sclerosis, enrolled in a pregnancy study.

This clone has a handful of counts. The chain combines TRBV6-5 with TRBJ1-2; weak D call: TRBD1 (5 bases). Trimming removed 5 bases at V and 5 bases at J, with 15 bases between. Germline CDR1 is MNHEY and CDR2 is SVGAGI. The CDR3 contains 14 residues. The CDR3 nucleotides read TGTGCCAGCAGTAGAGCCCAGGGATTATATGGCTACACCTTC. Its translation is CASSRAQGLYGYTF.

This clone showed up just once. The V call is TRBV21-1, the J call TRBJ2-7; TRBD2, the D gene given by the table, was not confirmed from the DNA. TRBV21-1 is assigned pseudogene status. This CDR3 contains 19 residues. The chain's CDR3 is CASSKGLWGLAGNHYEQYF. The CDR3 bases are TGTGCCAGCAGCAAAGGTCTCTGGGGGCTAGCGGGAAACCACTACGAGCAGTACTTC.

CDR3 in amino acids: CASSYRQEGSGYTF. The CDR3 DNA sequence: TGTGCCAGCAGTTACCGACAGGAAGGTAGCGGCTACACCTTC. The chain joins TRBV2 to TRBJ1-2; the D gene is possibly TRBD1 (6 bases). CDR1 SNHLY and CDR2 FYNNEI come from the germline V gene. The CDR3 is 14 amino acids. Trimming stripped 5 bases from V and 8 bases from J, with 18 bases between.

The V and J genes are TRBV4-1 and TRBJ1-2, with a weak D call TRBD1 (6 bases). V was pared by 4 bases and J by 8 bases, with 17 bases between. The CDR3 spans 14 residues. Looked up from germline, CDR1 is MGHRA and CDR2 is YSYEKL. CDR3 in DNA: TGCGCCAGCAGCCTACCCGGGACACGCCGGGGCTACACCTTC. Its protein product is CASSLPGTRRGYTF.

The chain joins TRBV29-1 to TRBJ2-3, with unresolved D. CDR3 length: 10 amino acids. V was trimmed by 4 bases and J by 7 bases, leaving 6 bases between them. Germline loops: CDR1 SQVTM, CDR2 ANQGSEA. In nucleotides, the CDR3 is TGCAGCGTTGGCGGATATACGCAGTATTTT. Its translation: CSVGGYTQYF.

The chain links TRBV27 to TRBJ2-2; D is perhaps TRBD1 (6 bases). Germline-derived CDR1 and CDR2 are MNHEY and SMNVEV (reference sequence). There are 14 residues in the CDR3. The V end was cut by 8 bases, the J end by 4 bases, with 14 bases between. CDR3 DNA: TGTGCCAGCTCGCCCAGGGGCGGCACCGGGGAGCTGTTTTTT. As protein: CASSPRGGTGELFF.

The sample holds one count of this clone. The chain joins TRBV19 to TRBJ2-5, with 8 positions matching TRBD2. V lost 5 bases to trimming and J lost 2 bases; unmatched junction nucleotides: 7. The germline V gene encodes CDR1 LNHDA and CDR2 SQIVND (reference sequence). The CDR3 has 15 amino acids. This chain's CDR3 is CASSPGGGGQETQYF. The CDR3 region has the DNA TGTGCCAGTAGTCCCGGGGGGGGAGGTCAAGAGACCCAGTACTTC.

The chain couples TRBV29-1 to TRBJ2-7; 9 nucleotides align to TRBD1. CDR3 length: 13 residues. The trim removed 6 bases at V and 7 bases at J, leaving 10 bases unmatched. Germline V CDR1 and CDR2: SQVTM, ANQGSEA. CDR3 bases: TGCAGCGTGGCCGGGACAGGGTCGGGAGAGCAGTACTTC. This codes for CSVAGTGSGEQYF.

This rearrangement joins TRBV7-9 to TRBJ2-5, with 10 bases identical to TRBD2. The CDR3 spans 15 residues. CDR1 and CDR2 from the germline V gene are SEHNR and FQNEAQ (reference sequence). Trimming cost V 3 bases and J 4 bases; bases outside gene matches: 5. This CDR3 reads CASSLVAGGGETQYF. The DNA of the CDR3 is TGTGCCAGCAGCTTGGTAGCGGGGGGTGGAGAGACCCAGTACTTC.

This chain connects TRBV9 to TRBJ2-2; weak D call: TRBD1 (5 bases). V was clipped by 2 bases and J by 6 bases, with 17 bases between them. This CDR3 is 16 amino acids long. The germline V gene encodes CDR1 SGDLS and CDR2 YYNGEE. The CDR3 here is CASSVFVGQSAGELFF. In DNA form, the CDR3 reads TGTGCCAGCAGCGTTTTTGTGGGGCAAAGCGCCGGGGAGCTGTTTTTT.

The chain links TRBV11-2 to TRBJ2-7; TRBD1 is a possible D gene (6 bases). The CDR3 totals 14 residues. V was cut by 7 bases and J by 3 bases, with 16 bases left in between. The germline V gene has CDR1 SGHAT and CDR2 FQNNGV. The CDR3 here is CASTSGQGNYEQYF. CDR3 DNA sequence: TGTGCCAGCACCTCAGGGCAGGGGAACTACGAGCAGTACTTC.

The chain carries TRBV11-2 and TRBJ1-3; the D is unclear. This CDR3 is built from 12 residues. V lost 1 base and J 8 bases, leaving 6 bases between the germline ends. Germline V CDR1 and CDR2: SGHAT, FQNNGV. The CDR3, as DNA: TGTGCCAGCAGCTTAGGAGGAGACACCATATATTTT. Translating gives CASSLGGDTIYF.

V is TRBV19 and J is TRBJ1-1, with 10 bases that match TRBD1. CDR1 LNHDA and CDR2 SQIVND come from the germline V gene (reference sequence). This CDR3 has 17 amino acids. Trimming took 1 base from V and 1 from J; bases not matched to a gene: 6. CDR3 sequence reads: CASSIGTGGYPNTEAFF. The CDR3 DNA reads as TGTGCCAGTAGTATAGGGACAGGGGGATATCCGAACACTGAAGCTTTCTTT. The full variable domain, completed using reference TRBV19 and TRBJ1-1, is DGGITQSPKYLFRKEGQNVTLSCEQNLNHDAMYWYRQDPGQGLRLIYYSQIVNDFQKGDIAEGYSVSREKKESFPLTVTSAQKNPTAFYLCASSIGTGGYPNTEAFFGQGTRLTVV.

The chain combines TRBV7-9 with TRBJ2-2, with 7 bases identical to TRBD1. Germline lookup yields CDR1 SEHNR and CDR2 FQNEAQ (reference sequence). The CDR3 has 12 amino acids. For the CDR3, the DNA is TGTGCTCCAGGGGGAATTACCGGGGAGCTGTTTTTT. Its translation: CAPGGITGELFF. Full variable domain (rest looked up from reference TRBV7-9 and TRBJ2-2): DTGVSQNPRHKITKRGQNVTFRCDPISEHNRLYWYRQTLGQGPEFLTYFQNEAQLEKSRLLSDRFSAERPKGSFSTLEIQRTEQGDSAMYLCAPGGITGELFFGEGSRLTVL.

This rearrangement joins TRBV4-1 to TRBJ2-5; possibly TRBD1 for D (6 bases). This CDR3 spans 16 amino acids. CDR1 is MGHRA, CDR2 YSYEKL, per germline. With 1 base removed from V and 0 bases from J, the gap between germline ends came to 12 bases. CDR3 sequence (DNA): TGCGCCAGCAGCCAAGTGGGGACACTGTACCAAGAGACCCAGTACTTC. Translation: CASSQVGTLYQETQYF.

The sample holds one count of this clone. The chain joins TRBV4-1 to TRBJ1-2; maybe TRBD1 (5 bases). The V end lost 1 base, the J end lost 7 bases, and 16 bases lay between the germline ends. Germline V gene lookup returns CDR1 MGHRA and CDR2 YSYEKL. The CDR3 has 15 residues. This CDR3 reads CASSQGYPRVGGYTF. In DNA form, the CDR3 reads TGCGCCAGCAGCCAAGGATACCCCAGGGTTGGTGGCTACACCTTC.

The gene calls are TRBV7-9 and TRBJ1-4; 12 bases align to TRBD1. The CDR3 sequence is 14 residues long. Trimming at V came to 1 base and at J to 14 bases, leaving 5 bases not matched to a gene. CDR1 is SEHNR and CDR2 is FQNEAQ in the germline V gene (reference sequence). CDR3 sequence: CASSLGDRGHWLFF. The CDR3 nucleotides read TGTGCCAGCAGCTTAGGGGACAGGGGGCACTGGCTGTTTTTT.

The rearrangement uses TRBV5-5 and TRBJ1-2; D remains ambiguous. Deletions cut 0 bases from V and 4 bases from J, with 10 bases between. Per germline, CDR1 SGHKS and CDR2 YYEKEE (reference sequence). This CDR3 is built from 14 residues. In nucleotides, the CDR3 is TGTGCCAGCAGCTTGGGCACCGAGGGCTATGGCTACACCTTC. It translates to CASSLGTEGYGYTF.

V gene TRBV5-1 combines with J gene TRBJ1-5; TRBD1 matches at 8 bases. This CDR3 region has 15 residues. Germline trimming cut 5 bases from V and 4 bases from J; bases unmatched to any gene: 8. The germline V gene encodes CDR1 SGHRS and CDR2 YFSETQ. CDR3 sequence (DNA): TGCGCCAGCAGTTCCGATGGACAGGGAAATCAGCCCCAGCATTTT. Translated: CASSSDGQGNQPQHF.

The chain combines TRBV5-4 with TRBJ1-2, with D possibly TRBD1 on 6 matching bases. Germline CDR1 SGHNT, CDR2 YYREEE (reference sequence). This CDR3 spans 14 amino acids. V lost 4 bases, J lost 3 bases, and 13 bases lay in between. DNA for the CDR3: TGTGCCAGCAGCCAGCAGGGGAGTGACTATGGCTACACCTTC. This encodes CASSQQGSDYGYTF.

This sequence joins TRBV6-5 and TRBJ2-7; D gene uncertain. The germline gives CDR1 MNHEY, CDR2 SVGAGI. The CDR3 totals 13 residues. V lost 8 bases, J lost 2 bases, and 13 bases lay in between. This chain's CDR3 is CASCPGSPYEQYF. CDR3 coding DNA: TGTGCCAGCTGTCCAGGAAGCCCCTACGAGCAGTACTTC.

J is TRBJ2-5 and V is TRBV11-2, with D tentatively TRBD2 (6 bases). This CDR3 region has 15 residues. CDR1 and CDR2 (germline): SGHAT, FQNNGV. Trimming stripped 7 bases from V and 5 bases from J, with 20 bases between. The CDR3 bases are TGTGCCAGCACCAATTTCCGGGGGATGGGGGAGACCCAGTACTTC. It encodes CASTNFRGMGETQYF.

The genes are TRBV25-1 and TRBJ2-1; 12 bases agree with TRBD2. Germline-derived CDR1 and CDR2 are MGHDK and SYGVNS. With 5 bases clipped from V and 4 bases from J, the junction kept 6 bases outside the gene matches. CDR3 length: 16 residues. CDR3 DNA sequence: TGTGCCAGCAGTTCTAGCGGGGGGGAGAAATACAATGAGCAGTTCTTC. Its translation is CASSSSGGEKYNEQFF.

The J gene is TRBJ2-7, the V gene TRBV14; 13 nucleotides agree with TRBD2. The germline gives CDR1 SGHDN, CDR2 FVKESK. This CDR3 region has 16 residues. Germline trimming cut 1 base from V and 7 bases from J; bases unmatched to any gene: 7. CDR3: CASSQGGLAGFEEQYF. DNA for the CDR3: TGTGCCAGCAGCCAAGGGGGACTAGCGGGGTTTGAAGAGCAGTACTTC.

This clone was counted a few times. This chain uses TRBV2 with TRBJ1-2; D uncertain. The CDR3 is made up of 12 amino acids. CDR1 and CDR2 from the germline V gene are SNHLY and FYNNEI. Trimming pared 9 bases from V and 4 bases from J, leaving 12 bases between. CDR3 protein: CASHRGSYGYTF. The CDR3 DNA reads as TGTGCCAGTCATCGAGGAAGCTATGGCTACACCTTC. The full variable domain, rest sourced from reference TRBV2 and TRBJ1-2, is EPEVTQTPSHQVTQMGQEVILRCVPISNHLYFYWYRQILGQKVEFLVSFYNNEISEKSEIFDDQFSVERPDGSNFTLKIRSTKLEDSAMYFCASHRGSYGYTFGSGTRLTVV.

The rearrangement joins TRBV27 to TRBJ1-1; 7 nucleotides align to TRBD1. From germline, CDR1 is MNHEY and CDR2 SMNVEV (reference sequence). The CDR3 sequence is 13 residues long. The ends lost 6 bases at V and 0 bases at J; junction bases unmatched: 1. The DNA for the CDR3 is TGTGCCAGCAGGGGACAGTTGAACACTGAAGCTTTCTTT. As protein: CASRGQLNTEAFF.

The chain recombines TRBV19 with TRBJ2-5, with D possibly TRBD2 on 6 matching bases. From germline, CDR1 is LNHDA and CDR2 SQIVND (reference sequence). The length of the CDR3 is 15 residues. V lost 2 bases and J lost 4, with 14 bases in between. The DNA for the CDR3 is TGTGCCAGTAGTATAAGGAGGGATTCGAGAGAGACCCAGTACTTC. It codes for CASSIRRDSRETQYF.

The chain employs TRBV7-3 and TRBJ2-1, with 9 bases fitting TRBD2. Germline CDR1 is SGHTA and CDR2 is FQGTGA. The CDR3 runs 14 residues. J was trimmed by 10 bases and V by 2 bases; bases with no gene match: 6. CDR3 DNA: TGTGCCAGCAGCTTAGTGGCGGGGGGGCGGGAGCAGTTCTTC. Protein product: CASSLVAGGREQFF.